These 5 T cell receptor beta chains came from one sample sequenced in a study of blood T cell repertoires in COVID-19. The protocol was immunoSEQ multiplex PCR, while the TCRdb copy is restricted to in-frame clones and leaves out a portion. The table includes about 75,000 clones, 60% to 85% detected once. Sequencing was carried out using peripheral blood. These receptors all come from a woman older than 75 with active or convalescent COVID-19.

The genes are TRBV28 and TRBJ2-1; possible D gene TRBD2, 5 bases. The CDR3 totals 14 residues. The germline V gene has CDR1 MDHEN and CDR2 SYDVKM. Between the trimmed V and J ends, which lost 4 bases and 9 bases, there was a span of 16 bases. The CDR3 DNA reads as TGTGCCAGCAGTTCCCGGATCGGGAACCCTGAGCAGTTCTTC. Encoded protein: CASSSRIGNPEQFF.

The chain is built from TRBV5-6 and TRBJ2-7; D may be TRBD1 (6 bases). The germline V and J ends were trimmed by 6 bases and 1 base, with 11 bases remaining between them. Germline V CDR1 and CDR2: SGHDT, YYEEEE. The CDR3 extends over 13 amino acids. This chain's CDR3 is CASTRQASYEQYF. CDR3 DNA sequence: TGTGCCAGCACCAGACAGGCGTCCTACGAGCAGTACTTC.

The chain links TRBV13 to TRBJ2-1, with 10 nucleotides matching TRBD2. The V gene's germline CDR1 is PRHDT and CDR2 FYEKMQ (reference sequence). J lost 6 bases, V lost 8 bases, and 7 bases had no gene match. The CDR3 is 14 amino acids. CDR3 sequence (DNA): TGTGCCAGCTATCAGCGGGGGGGTCCCAATGAGCAGTTCTTC. Encoded protein: CASYQRGGPNEQFF. Full variable domain (rest looked up from reference TRBV13 and TRBJ2-1): AAGVIQSPRHLIKEKRETATLKCYPIPRHDTVYWYQQGPGQDPQFLISFYEKMQSDKGSIPDRFSAQQFSDYHSELNMSSLELGDSALYFCASYQRGGPNEQFFGPGTRLTVL.

This sequence joins TRBV19 and TRBJ1-1; 7 bases fit TRBD1. The germline V gene has CDR1 LNHDA and CDR2 SQIVND (reference sequence). With 6 bases clipped from V and 11 bases from J, the junction kept 15 bases outside the gene matches. This CDR3 comprises 14 residues. CDR3 nucleotide sequence: TGTGCCAGTAGATTTCCCGGTACAGGGGAAGGGGCTTTCTTT. As protein: CASRFPGTGEGAFF.

The count of this clone is one. The V call is TRBV27, the J call TRBJ2-7; no reliable D call. Germline CDR1 and CDR2: MNHEY and SMNVEV (reference sequence). This CDR3 is 14 amino acids long. The V and J ends lost 9 bases and 2 bases respectively, with 17 bases between them. The CDR3 protein is CASGRKFDPYEQYF. DNA for the CDR3: TGTGCCAGTGGGCGTAAATTTGACCCCTACGAGCAGTACTTC.